Listed below are T cell receptor beta chains from one sample, sequenced in a study of molecular identifiers for immune sequencing clone quantification. TCRdb itself ran the PCR reads through MiXCR, one entry per CDR3 protein. The sample includes 250,000 to 400,000 distinct CDR3 sequences, about 21% seen only once; the top ten take 0.75% to 0.85%. Sequences were obtained from naive CD8+ T cells from blood, with Jurkat cell RNA spiked in. These receptors all come from a human donor in good health. Some libraries in this study had Jurkat cell RNA spiked in. Each CDR3 is given with its conserved first and last residue. Each record gives: D gene, V gene, CDR3 protein. The D gene is left open where the match is weak.

D gene: NA
V gene: TRBV28
CDR3 protein: CASSLGRSPDTGELFF

D gene: TRBD2
V gene: TRBV4-1
CDR3 protein: CASSQDRQASGVYSEQFF

D gene: NA
V gene: TRBV6-2/TRBV6-3
CDR3 protein: CASSSLEVTDTQYF

D gene: NA
V gene: TRBV6-2/TRBV6-3
CDR3 protein: CASSYSRYRDCQPQHF

D gene: NA
V gene: TRBV28
CDR3 protein: CASTHGPGGRISYQPQHF

D gene: TRBD2
V gene: TRBV20-1
CDR3 protein: CSATRLAGGDLMGNEQFF

D gene: NA
V gene: TRBV5-4
CDR3 protein: CASSLGDRNSPLHF

D gene: NA
V gene: TRBV6-1
CDR3 protein: CASSEARPGDTIYF

D gene: TRBD2
V gene: TRBV19
CDR3 protein: CASSLVAGGQDEQFF

D gene: TRBD1
V gene: TRBV4-1
CDR3 protein: CASSQVLRVQGSAYEQYF

D gene: NA
V gene: TRBV20-1
CDR3 protein: CSAARRWGSGTGELVF

D gene: NA
V gene: TRBV5-6
CDR3 protein: CASSLRWAQETQYF

D gene: NA
V gene: TRBV4-3
CDR3 protein: CASSQDRAYNEQFF

D gene: NA
V gene: TRBV27
CDR3 protein: CASSSPRTSDTQYF

D gene: TRBD1
V gene: TRBV27
CDR3 protein: CASSTGTAYKQYF

D gene: TRBD1
V gene: TRBV6-5
CDR3 protein: CASSYGTGPRNTEAFF

D gene: NA
V gene: TRBV27
CDR3 protein: CASRQGLFSYEQYF

D gene: NA
V gene: TRBV19
CDR3 protein: CASSISGEGNQPQHF

D gene: TRBD1
V gene: TRBV27
CDR3 protein: CASSFGTGGLDEQFF

D gene: NA
V gene: TRBV7-9
CDR3 protein: CASSWGVPERYF

D gene: NA
V gene: TRBV14
CDR3 protein: CASSQEGYNQPQHF

D gene: TRBD2
V gene: TRBV20-1
CDR3 protein: CSASTSGISNEQFF

D gene: TRBD2
V gene: TRBV9
CDR3 protein: CASSVEGLAADEQYF

D gene: TRBD2
V gene: TRBV6-2/TRBV6-3
CDR3 protein: CASSLLAGVGNEQFF